Listed below are T cell receptor beta chains from one sample, sequenced in a study of technical replicates of blood from a few donors. Clones were sequenced by immunoSEQ multiplex PCR, and TCRdb holds only the in-frame ones, with some missing. The repertoire consists of 80,000 to 90,000 clones, with around 94% occurring once and the leading ten covering 0.2% to 0.3%. The sample comprised T cells isolated from PBMCs. These receptors were collected from a human donor in good health. Each CDR3 is given with its conserved first and last residue. The D gene is left open where the match is weak. Not every row has a clone size; where given, it reads once, few, many or a size class.

D,V,length,J,size,CDR3,DNA
.,TRBV28,14,TRBJ2-2,.,CASSLVRNTGELFF,TGTGCCAGCAGTTTGGTGCGAAACACCGGGGAGCTGTTTTTT
.,TRBV7-9,13,TRBJ2-5,.,CASTTGLKETQYF,TGTGCCAGCACCACTGGACTCAAAGAGACCCAGTACTTC
TRBD1,TRBV18,16,TRBJ1-6,once,CASSITGTGEGSPLHF,TGTGCCAGCTCAATTACCGGGACAGGGGAAGGTTCACCCCTCCACTTT
TRBD1,TRBV7-8,15,TRBJ2-1,.,CASSDTGGFYNEQFF,TGTGCCAGCAGCGATACAGGGGGCTTTTACAATGAGCAGTTCTTC
.,TRBV27,15,TRBJ2-3,.,CASSLGRGFVDTQYF,TGTGCCAGCAGTTTGGGCAGGGGCTTTGTTGATACGCAGTATTTT
TRBD1,TRBV6-1,15,TRBJ2-5,.,CASSIQGAPLETQYF,TGTGCCAGCAGTATACAGGGGGCTCCTCTAGAGACCCAGTACTTC
.,TRBV6-5,14,TRBJ1-5,once,CASRPGGSNQPQHF,TGTGCCAGCAGACCCGGGGGGAGCAATCAGCCCCAGCATTTT
TRBD1,TRBV4-1,16,TRBJ2-7,.,CASSQHPGTDFYEQYF,TGCGCCAGCAGCCAACACCCCGGGACAGATTTTTACGAGCAGTACTTC
TRBD1,TRBV5-4,13,TRBJ1-2,.,CASSFDREGGYTF,TGTGCCAGCAGCTTTGACAGGGAAGGAGGCTACACCTTC
TRBD2,TRBV6-5,15,TRBJ2-3,.,CASSYSGGSADTQYF,TGTGCCAGCAGTTACTCCGGCGGGAGCGCAGATACGCAGTATTTT
TRBD2,TRBV6-1,14,TRBJ2-1,.,CARYSGGAGNEQFF,TGTGCCAGATATAGCGGGGGGGCCGGCAATGAGCAGTTCTTC
TRBD1,TRBV30,15,TRBJ1-2,.,CAWSINPGQGRGYTF,TGTGCCTGGAGTATAAACCCGGGACAGGGAAGGGGCTACACCTTC
TRBD2,TRBV5-6,15,TRBJ2-7,.,CASSLELAGPYEQYF,TGTGCCAGCAGCTTGGAACTAGCGGGACCCTACGAGCAGTACTTC
.,TRBV7-3,15,TRBJ2-1,.,CASSQDSRLGDEQFF,TGTGCCAGCAGCCAGGACAGCCGCCTGGGCGATGAGCAGTTCTTC
.,TRBV28,14,TRBJ1-3,.,CASSSPGSGNTIYF,TGTGCCAGCAGTTCCCCCGGCTCTGGAAACACCATATATTTT
TRBD1,TRBV6-1,15,TRBJ2-1,.,CASSEAGQGGNEQFF,TGTGCCAGCAGTGAGGCGGGACAGGGGGGCAATGAGCAGTTCTTC
.,TRBV6-1,10,TRBJ1-5,.,CASNRQPQHF,TGTGCCAGCAACCGGCAGCCCCAGCATTTT
TRBD2,TRBV18,15,TRBJ2-7,.,CASSPGETSVYEQYF,TGTGCCAGCTCACCCGGCGAGACTAGCGTATACGAGCAGTACTTC
TRBD1,TRBV9,15,TRBJ2-1,.,CASSDRQGYYNEQFF,TGTGCCAGCAGCGACCGACAGGGTTACTACAATGAGCAGTTCTTC
.,TRBV30,14,TRBJ1-2,.,CAWSVVPRGYGYTF,TGTGCCTGGAGTGTAGTCCCCAGGGGCTATGGCTACACCTTC
.,TRBV6-5,13,TRBJ2-3,.,CASRSALVDTQYF,TGTGCCAGCAGGTCCGCACTGGTAGATACGCAGTATTTT
.,TRBV27,15,TRBJ2-1,.,CASSPLGSLGNEQFF,TGTGCCAGCAGCCCCCTTGGGTCACTAGGGAATGAGCAGTTCTTC
TRBD1,TRBV19,17,TRBJ1-2,.,CASSSRGTVNLPYGYTF,TGTGCCAGTAGTAGCAGAGGGACAGTTAACCTCCCCTATGGCTACACCTTC
TRBD1,TRBV7-2,16,TRBJ1-2,.,CASSLGDRIVGYGYTF,TGTGCCAGCAGCTTAGGGGACAGAATCGTTGGCTATGGCTACACCTTC
.,TRBV5-6,15,TRBJ1-4,.,CASTLTPQSGEKLFF,TGTGCCAGCACCCTCACTCCACAGAGCGGTGAAAAACTGTTTTTT
.,TRBV7-3,15,TRBJ1-6,few,CASSAQGDRSSPLHF,TGTGCCAGCAGCGCACAGGGAGATCGGTCTTCACCCCTCCACTTT
TRBD2,TRBV2,14,TRBJ2-5,.,CARRTSADQETQYF,TGTGCCAGAAGGACTAGCGCCGATCAAGAGACCCAGTACTTC
.,TRBV29-1,14,TRBJ1-1,.,CSVPLGDGGTEAFF,TGCAGCGTGCCCCTGGGAGACGGGGGCACTGAAGCTTTCTTT
.,TRBV7-8,16,TRBJ2-2,once,CASSPPGSGVAGELFF,TGTGCCAGCAGCCCACCCGGGAGTGGGGTTGCCGGGGAGCTGTTTTTT
.,TRBV10-3,16,TRBJ1-1,.,CAISESIFLQGPEAFF,TGTGCCATCAGTGAGTCGATTTTCCTGCAGGGCCCTGAAGCTTTCTTT
.,TRBV29-1,13,TRBJ1-1,once,CSVEDPRGGKAFF,TGCAGCGTTGAAGATCCGCGGGGTGGGAAAGCTTTCTTT
TRBD1,TRBV5-1,13,TRBJ2-1,.,CASSWGQYNEQFF,TGCGCCAGCAGCTGGGGACAGTACAATGAGCAGTTCTTC
TRBD2,TRBV2,15,TRBJ2-1,.,CASSEGTSGYNEQFF,TGTGCCAGCAGCGAAGGGACTAGCGGTTACAATGAGCAGTTCTTC
.,TRBV18,13,TRBJ1-1,once,CASSATGTTEAFF,TGTGCCAGCTCCGCGACAGGAACCACTGAAGCTTTCTTT
.,TRBV13,16,TRBJ2-7,.,CASSLHVQVTGLEQYF,TGTGCCAGCAGCTTGCACGTCCAGGTAACCGGTCTGGAGCAGTACTTC
.,TRBV16,16,TRBJ1-2,once,CASSHQDIGQNYGYTF,TGTGCCAGCAGCCACCAGGACATCGGACAGAACTATGGCTACACCTTC
.,TRBV5-8,11,TRBJ2-7,.,CASRSSFEQYF,TGTGCCAGCAGATCGTCTTTCGAGCAGTACTTC
.,TRBV5-5,15,TRBJ2-5,.,CASSLLGVGQETQYF,TGTGCCAGCAGCTTGTTAGGAGTGGGCCAAGAGACCCAGTACTTC
TRBD1,TRBV28,19,TRBJ1-3,.,CASSLSTGTGGYFGNTIYF,TGTGCCAGCAGTTTAAGCACCGGGACAGGGGGATACTTTGGAAACACCATATATTTT
TRBD1,TRBV7-2,16,TRBJ2-7,once,CASSLALDRYTYEQYF,TGTGCCAGCAGCTTAGCGCTGGACAGGTATACCTACGAGCAGTACTTC
.,TRBV5-1,16,TRBJ2-3,.,CASSQEAGYTTDTQYF,TGCGCCAGCAGCCAGGAGGCGGGATATACCACAGATACGCAGTATTTT
.,TRBV13,15,TRBJ2-6,.,CASSAQGSGANVLTF,TGTGCCAGCAGCGCACAGGGATCTGGGGCCAACGTCCTGACTTTC
TRBD1,TRBV11-3,14,TRBJ1-1,once,CASSLGQGPTEAFF,TGTGCCAGCAGCTTAGGACAGGGTCCCACTGAAGCTTTCTTT